This T cell receptor beta chain is drawn from a study of T cell responses to AZD1222 COVID-19 vaccine. Findings and limits, study-wide: Clonal diversity was possibly underestimated, and white British individuals and females predominated among donors. Baseline seropositivity occurred in only 5 or 6 AZD1222 recipients. Compared with day 0, the breadth and depth of the Spike-specific TCR repertoire rose significantly after two doses of AZD1222. Reportedly, nearly half the spike-specific TCRs target unmutated variant regions.

Only in-frame clones appear in the TCRdb table, and some are missing; sequencing was by immunoSEQ multiplex PCR. This table has roughly 150,000 clones, 90% appearing once. This clone was seen only a few times. Antigen unknown. This clonotype was sampled from an adult who received the AZD1222 COVID-19 vaccine. The sequenced sample was peripheral blood, obtained 28 days after the second AZD1222 dose.

The CDR3 DNA reads TGTGCCAGCTCATACGGGACAGAGAACACCATATATTTT. It codes for CASSYGTENTIYF. The chain recombines TRBV18 with TRBJ1-3; TRBD1 agrees at 7 bases. The CDR3 loop spans 13 amino acids. The junction had 5 bases not matched to a gene; V was cut back by 5 bases and J by 7 bases. Germline V gives CDR1 KGHSH, CDR2 LQKENI.